This T cell receptor (beta chain) was identified during a study of cytomegalovirus exposure and HLA in healthy donors. As for this clone: Its antigen is still unknown.

Germline V gene lookup returns CDR1 SQVTM and CDR2 ANQGSEA. Trimming stripped 7 bases from V and 1 base from J, with 10 bases between. There are 13 residues in the CDR3. The method was immunoSEQ multiplex PCR; TCRdb's version includes in-frame clones alone and lacks a portion of them. The sample records fewer than 200,000 clones, around nine tenths being singletons. Notes on the study in general: Cytomegalovirus status was reportedly diagnosed by the classifier with high specificity and sensitivity. Later, an analysis found that TCR clusters from the first cohort tended to co-occur in the 120 or so validation repertoires. Some TCR beta chains (roughly 150 of them) were listed as cytomegalovirus-associated.

This TCR came from a man aged 25-45 years in good health and CMV-seropositive. Sequencing was performed on PBMCs. The rearrangement joins TRBV29-1 to TRBJ2-2; D not resolved. The CDR3, as DNA: TGCAGCGCTAAGACGGGGAACACCGGGGAGCTGTTTTTT. It yields the protein CSAKTGNTGELFF.